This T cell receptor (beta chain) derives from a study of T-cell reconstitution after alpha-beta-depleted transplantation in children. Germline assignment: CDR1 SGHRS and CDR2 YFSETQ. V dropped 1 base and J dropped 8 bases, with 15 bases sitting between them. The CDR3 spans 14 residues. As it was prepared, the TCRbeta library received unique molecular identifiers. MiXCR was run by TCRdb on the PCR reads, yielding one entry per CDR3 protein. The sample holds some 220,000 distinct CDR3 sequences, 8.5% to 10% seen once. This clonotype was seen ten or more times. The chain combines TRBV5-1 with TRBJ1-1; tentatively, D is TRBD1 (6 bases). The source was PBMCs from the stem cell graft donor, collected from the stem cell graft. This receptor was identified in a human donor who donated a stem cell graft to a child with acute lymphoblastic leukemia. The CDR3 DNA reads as TGCGCCAGCAGCTTGTTCCCAGGGGCTGGGGAAGCTTTCTTT. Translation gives CASSLFPGAGEAFF.